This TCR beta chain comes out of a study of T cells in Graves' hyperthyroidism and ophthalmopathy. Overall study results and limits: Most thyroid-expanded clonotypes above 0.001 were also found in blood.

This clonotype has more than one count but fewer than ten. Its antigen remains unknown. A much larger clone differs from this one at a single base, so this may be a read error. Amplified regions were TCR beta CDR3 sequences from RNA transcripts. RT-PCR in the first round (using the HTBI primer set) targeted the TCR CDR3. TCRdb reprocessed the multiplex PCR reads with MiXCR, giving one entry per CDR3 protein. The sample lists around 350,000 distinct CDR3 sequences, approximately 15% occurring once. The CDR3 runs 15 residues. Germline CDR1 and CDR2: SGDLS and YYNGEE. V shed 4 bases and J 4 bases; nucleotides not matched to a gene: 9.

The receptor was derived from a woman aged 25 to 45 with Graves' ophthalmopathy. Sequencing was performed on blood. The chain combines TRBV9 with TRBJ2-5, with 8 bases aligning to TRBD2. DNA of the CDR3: TGTGCCAGCAGCCGACTAGCGCAAACTGCAGAGACCCAGTACTTC. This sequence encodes CASSRLAQTAETQYF.